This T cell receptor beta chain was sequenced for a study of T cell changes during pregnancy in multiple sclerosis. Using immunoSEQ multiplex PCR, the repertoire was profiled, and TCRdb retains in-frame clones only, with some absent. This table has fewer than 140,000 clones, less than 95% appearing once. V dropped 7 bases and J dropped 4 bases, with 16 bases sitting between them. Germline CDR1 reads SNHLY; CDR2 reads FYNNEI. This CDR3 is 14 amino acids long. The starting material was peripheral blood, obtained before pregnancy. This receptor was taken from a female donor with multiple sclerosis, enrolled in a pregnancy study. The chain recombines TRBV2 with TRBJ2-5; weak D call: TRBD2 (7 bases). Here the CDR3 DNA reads TGTGCCAGCAATATCCAGGGGAGGGGAGAGACCCAGTACTTC. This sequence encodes CASNIQGRGETQYF.